These 30 T cell receptor beta chains share one sample of origin, sequenced in a study of naive and memory T cell subsets listed by TCRdb under 2017. The method was UMI-ligation and nested PCR. Instrument on record: Illumina MiSeq. An equimolar mix of two oligonucleotides covering both TRBC1 and TRBC2 was used as the beta constant-region primer. Four rounds of PCR were used to amplify ligated cDNA, with nested alpha and beta constant-region primers being used together with the SP2 primer. The public reads were reprocessed in TCRdb via fastp at Q25 and MiXCR, keeping in-frame beta chains. Rows with a matching CDR3 protein are joined into one entry that keeps the most common DNA and genes. This sample holds about 150,000 distinct CDR3 sequences; 22% were observed only once. The top ten hold about 0.11% of the sample. Beyond this particular receptor, the publication reports: A few larger clonotypes were present in naive repertoires, particularly the CD8 repertoires, and these clonotypes were possibly memory cells re-expressing CD45RA.

These receptors are not linked to any known antigen. The sample taken for sequencing was naive CD4+ T cells from blood. The cell subset or site label, read with the paper, signifies: naive T cells, CD45RA high CD27+. All receptors come from a human donor in good health.

The V gene is TRBV11-2, the J gene TRBJ2-7, with a tentative D call TRBD2 (6 bases). CDR3 length equals 16 residues. Germline CDR1 is SGHAT and CDR2 is FQNNGV. Trimming pared 4 bases from V and 2 bases from J, leaving 18 bases between. CDR3 DNA sequence: TGTGCCAGCAGCTACCGCTCAAGCGGGTCTCCCTACGAGCAGTACTTC. It is translated as CASSYRSSGSPYEQYF.

There are a few counts of this clonotype. CDR3 bases: TGTGCCAGCAGTTTGGACAGCAATAATCAGCCCCAGCATTTT. Protein sequence: CASSLDSNNQPQHF. This sequence joins TRBV28 and TRBJ1-5; perhaps TRBD1 as D (6 bases). Trimming stripped 3 bases from V and 4 bases from J, with 10 bases between. Germline loops: CDR1 MDHEN, CDR2 SYDVKM. The length of the CDR3 is 14 residues.

The chain couples TRBV7-9 to TRBJ2-5; weak D call: TRBD1 (6 bases). The CDR3 runs 15 residues. V was pared by 2 bases and J by 1 base, with 11 bases between. The V gene's germline CDR1 is SEHNR and CDR2 FQNEAQ (reference sequence). CDR3 bases: TGTGCCAGCAGCTTAAGGCAGGGGATCCAAGAGACCCAGTACTTC. Translating it yields CASSLRQGIQETQYF.

This clonotype was detected only a few times. This chain links TRBV20-1 with TRBJ2-7; the D call may be TRBD1 or TRBD2 (5 bases each). The CDR3 runs to 15 residues. The germline CDR1 and CDR2 sequences are DFQATT and SNEGSKA (reference sequence). V was clipped by 3 bases and J by 3 bases, with 18 bases between them. CDR3 amino acids: CSASTVGAFFYEQYF. CDR3 DNA: TGCAGTGCTAGTACGGTCGGGGCTTTTTTCTACGAGCAGTACTTC.

V and J are TRBV14 and TRBJ2-1; tentatively, D is TRBD1 or TRBD2 (6 bases each). Germline CDR1 reads SGHDN; CDR2 reads FVKESK. This CDR3 region has 14 residues. V lost 2 bases to trimming and J lost 8 bases, with 13 bases between them. This CDR3 is CASSQSRGGYEQFF. CDR3 bases: TGTGCCAGCAGCCAAAGCCGAGGGGGGTATGAGCAGTTCTTC.

The chain links TRBV11-2 to TRBJ2-1; D is possibly TRBD2 (5 bases). The CDR3 contains 16 residues. Per germline, CDR1 SGHAT and CDR2 FQNNGV. Trimming left V 1 base short and J 6 bases short, with 16 bases between. CDR3 amino acids: CASSLGLAISSNEQFF. CDR3 coding DNA: TGTGCCAGCAGCTTAGGTCTAGCCATAAGTTCCAATGAGCAGTTCTTC.

The chain combines TRBV29-1 with TRBJ2-1; 8 bases align to TRBD1. Germline trimming cut 5 bases from V and 2 bases from J; bases unmatched to any gene: 2. Germline CDR1 reads SQVTM; CDR2 reads ANQGSEA. The length of the CDR3 is 13 residues. The CDR3 DNA follows: TGCAGCGTTATGACAGGGGCCTACAATGAGCAGTTCTTC. It yields the protein CSVMTGAYNEQFF.

Many counts were recorded for this clonotype. The chain uses TRBV12-3 or TRBV12-4 and TRBJ2-2, with D possibly TRBD2 on 5 matching bases. The CDR3 spans 14 residues. The V end lost 1 base, the J end lost 7 bases, and 10 bases lay between the germline ends. CDR3 bases: TGTGCCAGCAGTTTAGTCGAGGGTAACGGGGAGCTGTTTTTT. It specifies CASSLVEGNGELFF.

The chain couples TRBV9 to TRBJ2-3; D is possibly TRBD2 (5 bases). Per the germline V gene, CDR1 is SGDLS and CDR2 is YYNGEE. Trimming removed 0 bases at V and 2 bases at J, with 10 bases between. CDR3 length equals 15 residues. The CDR3 loop reads CASSVASRSTDTQYF. CDR3 bases: TGTGCCAGCAGCGTAGCTAGCCGATCCACAGATACGCAGTATTTT.

This clonotype was seen more than once but under ten times. The V and J genes are TRBV25-1 and TRBJ2-5; D remains ambiguous. This CDR3 contains 11 residues. With 2 bases removed from V and 4 bases from J, the gap between germline ends came to 2 bases. Germline V gene sequence: CDR1 MGHDK, CDR2 SYGVNS. CDR3 sequence: CASSEGETQYF. The CDR3 DNA sequence: TGTGCCAGCAGTGAAGGAGAGACCCAGTACTTC.

This clonotype has a count of ten or more. V is TRBV7-3 and J is TRBJ2-3; TRBD2 matches 9 bases. Trimming cost V 3 bases and J 1 base; bases outside gene matches: 5. Germline assignment: CDR1 SGHTA and CDR2 FQGTGA. CDR3 length: 16 amino acids. The CDR3 loop is CASSLGGRAGTDTQYF. The CDR3 DNA is TGTGCCAGCAGCTTGGGCGGGAGGGCCGGCACAGATACGCAGTATTTT.

The rearrangement uses TRBV25-1 and TRBJ2-3, with 14 bases aligning to TRBD2. The CDR3 length is 16 residues. Losses at the gene ends were 5 bases for V and 5 bases for J; bases not matched to a gene: 6. Germline CDR1 is MGHDK and CDR2 is SYGVNS. CDR3 loop: CASSSRTSGRKDTQYF. The CDR3, as DNA: TGTGCCAGCAGTTCCCGGACTAGCGGGAGGAAAGATACGCAGTATTTT.

This clonotype turned up a few times. This chain joins TRBV12-3 or TRBV12-4 and TRBJ1-5; no clear D gene. V was trimmed by 5 bases and J by 0 bases, leaving 17 bases between them. This CDR3 is built from 17 residues. The CDR3 DNA is TGTGCCAGCAGTCCCGGGGAGTCAGCATATAGCAATCAGCCCCAGCATTTT. Translated: CASSPGESAYSNQPQHF.

The rearrangement joins TRBV3-1 to TRBJ1-1, with a weak D call TRBD1 (5 bases). This CDR3 is 15 amino acids long. Trimming took off 0 bases at V and 4 bases at J, with 12 bases between the two ends. Germline V CDR1 and CDR2: LGHDT, YNNKEL (reference sequence). CDR3 DNA sequence: TGTGCCAGCAGCCAAGATGCGGGGGTGCGCACTGAAGCTTTCTTT. Translating gives CASSQDAGVRTEAFF. The complete variable domain, with remaining parts taken from reference TRBV3-1 and TRBJ1-1, reads DTAVSQTPKYLVTQMGNDKSIKCEQNLGHDTMYWYKQDSKKFLKIMFSYNNKELIINETVPNRFSPKSPDKAHLNLHINSLELGDSAVYFCASSQDAGVRTEAFFGQGTRLTVV.

V usage is TRBV27 and J usage is TRBJ2-3; no definite D call. The CDR3 consists of 13 residues. V was shortened by 8 bases and J by 1 base, with 10 bases between the two germline ends. The germline V gene encodes CDR1 MNHEY and CDR2 SMNVEV (reference sequence). CDR3 loop: CASWKLRTDTQYF. As DNA, the CDR3 is TGTGCCAGCTGGAAGCTTCGCACAGATACGCAGTATTTT.

The chain carries TRBV6-2 or TRBV6-3 and TRBJ2-1, with D perhaps TRBD1 (8 bases). This CDR3 spans 14 amino acids. With 6 bases removed from V and 6 bases from J, the gap between germline ends came to 15 bases. Germline V gene sequence: CDR1 MNHEY, CDR2 SVGEGT. The CDR3 DNA is TGTGCCAGCAGCAAACAGGGGGGGACCAATGAGCAGTTCTTC. It is translated as CASSKQGGTNEQFF.

This clonotype has only a few counts. CDR3 sequence: CSADADRAGANVLTF. The DNA for the CDR3 is TGCAGCGCTGACGCTGACAGGGCTGGGGCCAACGTCCTGACTTTC. The chain combines TRBV29-1 with TRBJ2-6; 7 bases line up with TRBD1. The J segment lost 2 bases and the V segment lost 7 bases, leaving 8 bases of the junction unmatched. From germline, CDR1 is SQVTM and CDR2 ANQGSEA. The CDR3 is made up of 15 amino acids.

The chain has TRBV28 and TRBJ2-6; D not resolved. V shed 1 base and J shed 12 bases, with 13 bases lying between them. This CDR3 contains 14 residues. Germline V gives CDR1 MDHEN, CDR2 SYDVKM. The CDR3 region is CASSLYPLGSVLTF. CDR3 nucleotides: TGTGCCAGCAGTTTATACCCTCTCGGCAGCGTCCTGACTTTC.

This clonotype came up a few times. The chain uses TRBV28 and TRBJ2-1; D is possibly TRBD2 (6 bases). Germline V lookup: CDR1 MDHEN, CDR2 SYDVKM. This CDR3 contains 15 residues. V was shortened by 3 bases and J by 7 bases, with 16 bases between the two germline ends. The CDR3 DNA reads as TGTGCCAGCAGTTTTGGGGGGAAGTTTGGAAATGAGCAGTTCTTC. This gives the protein CASSFGGKFGNEQFF.

This chain links TRBV30 with TRBJ2-7; D ambiguous. The length of the CDR3 is 15 residues. V was pared by 1 base and J by 6 bases, with 19 bases between. Germline CDR1 is GTSNPN and CDR2 is SVGIG (reference sequence). Here the CDR3 reads CAWSADLVRASEQYF. The CDR3 DNA reads TGTGCCTGGAGTGCAGATTTGGTCAGAGCGAGCGAGCAGTACTTC.

J is TRBJ2-1 and V is TRBV28, with 8 positions matching TRBD1. Germline assignment: CDR1 MDHEN and CDR2 SYDVKM. The J segment lost 6 bases and the V segment lost 3 bases, leaving 4 bases of the junction unmatched. The CDR3 runs 14 residues. For the CDR3, the DNA is TGTGCCAGCAGTTTGGACAGGGTAGGCAATGAGCAGTTCTTC. This sequence encodes CASSLDRVGNEQFF.

The chain employs TRBV6-5 and TRBJ1-6; 7 nucleotides match TRBD1. CDR1 is MNHEY and CDR2 is SVGAGI in the germline V gene. The V gene end was trimmed by 6 bases and the J gene end by 7 bases; junction bases not matched to a gene: 18. This CDR3 has 18 residues. The CDR3 here is CASRTGTRTGGGNSPLHF. The CDR3 DNA reads as TGTGCCAGCAGAACCGGGACTCGGACAGGTGGAGGCAATTCACCCCTCCACTTT.

Only a few counts were recorded for this clonotype. V is TRBV5-6 and J is TRBJ2-5; D ambiguous. This CDR3 region has 13 residues. Trimming took off 1 base at V and 5 bases at J, with 9 bases between the two ends. Germline assignment: CDR1 SGHDT and CDR2 YYEEEE. In DNA form, the CDR3 reads TGTGCCAGCAGCTTGCGCCCGCGGGAGACCCAGTACTTC. It specifies CASSLRPRETQYF.

The CDR3 DNA reads TGTGCCAGCAGAAGGGTTGTTGAGCAGTTCTTC. This gives the protein CASRRVVEQFF. This rearrangement joins TRBV6-1 to TRBJ2-1; D ambiguous. There are 11 residues in the CDR3. Germline CDR1 and CDR2: MNHNS and SASEGT. V shed 6 bases and J shed 9 bases, with 9 bases lying between them.

This clonotype was counted between two and nine times. V gene TRBV7-8 combines with J gene TRBJ2-4; D remains ambiguous. Germline lookup yields CDR1 SGHVS and CDR2 FQNEAQ. The V end lost 1 base, the J end lost 0 bases, and 10 bases lay between the germline ends. The CDR3 has 16 amino acids. The CDR3, as DNA: TGTGCCAGCAGCTTAGGGCCCCTAATAGCCAAAAACATTCAGTACTTC. This translates into CASSLGPLIAKNIQYF.

This clonotype was detected ten times or more. The rearrangement links TRBV28 to TRBJ2-7, with D perhaps given as TRBD1 or TRBD2 (6 bases each). Trimming stripped 7 bases from V and 2 bases from J, with 12 bases between. Germline CDR1 reads MDHEN; CDR2 reads SYDVKM. The CDR3 is 13 residues long. CDR3 bases: TGTGCCAGCAACTTGAGGGGGGCCTACGAGCAGTACTTC. It encodes CASNLRGAYEQYF.

This chain joins TRBV20-1 and TRBJ1-5, with D unclear. The V end lost 6 bases, the J end lost 2 bases, and 17 bases lay between the germline ends. CDR1 DFQATT and CDR2 SNEGSKA come from the germline V gene (reference sequence). The CDR3 consists of 15 residues. The CDR3 sequence is CSAVPTLGRNQPQHF. CDR3 bases: TGCAGTGCCGTCCCGACCCTAGGACGCAATCAGCCCCAGCATTTT.

This chain connects TRBV30 to TRBJ1-1; D unclear. The CDR3 contains 13 residues. The germline CDR1 and CDR2 sequences are GTSNPN and SVGIG (reference sequence). Trimming left V 5 bases short and J 7 bases short, with 17 bases between. Here the CDR3 reads CAWGVSGSGEAFF. The DNA of the CDR3 is TGTGCCTGGGGGGTCAGTGGTTCCGGTGAAGCTTTCTTT.

The V gene is TRBV6-5, the J gene TRBJ1-5, with TRBD1 as a possible D gene (5 bases). This CDR3 has 15 amino acids. The germline V gene has CDR1 MNHEY and CDR2 SVGAGI. With 2 bases removed from V and 6 bases from J, the gap between germline ends came to 14 bases. The CDR3 is CASSYRAGATQPQHF. The CDR3 DNA reads as TGTGCCAGCAGTTACCGGGCTGGGGCAACTCAGCCCCAGCATTTT.

This clonotype occurred a few times. The CDR3 sequence is CASSPGQPLGYGYTF. The CDR3 region has the DNA TGTGCCAGCTCACCAGGGCAGCCACTTGGATATGGCTACACCTTC. The chain links TRBV18 to TRBJ1-2; D is unresolved. This CDR3 contains 15 residues. Trimming cost V 2 bases and J 5 bases, with 15 bases left between them. Germline assignment: CDR1 KGHSH and CDR2 LQKENI.